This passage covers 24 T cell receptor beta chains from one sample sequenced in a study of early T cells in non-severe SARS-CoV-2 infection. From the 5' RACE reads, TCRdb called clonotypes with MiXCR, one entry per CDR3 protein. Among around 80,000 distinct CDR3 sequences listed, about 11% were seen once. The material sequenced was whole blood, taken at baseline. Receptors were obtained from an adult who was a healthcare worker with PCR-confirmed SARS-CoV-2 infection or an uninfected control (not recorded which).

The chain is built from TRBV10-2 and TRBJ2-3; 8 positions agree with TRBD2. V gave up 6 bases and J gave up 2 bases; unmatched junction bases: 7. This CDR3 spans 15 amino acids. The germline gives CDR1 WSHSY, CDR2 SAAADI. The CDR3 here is CASSQLAENTDTQYF. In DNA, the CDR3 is TGCGCCAGCAGCCAACTAGCGGAGAACACAGATACGCAGTATTTT.

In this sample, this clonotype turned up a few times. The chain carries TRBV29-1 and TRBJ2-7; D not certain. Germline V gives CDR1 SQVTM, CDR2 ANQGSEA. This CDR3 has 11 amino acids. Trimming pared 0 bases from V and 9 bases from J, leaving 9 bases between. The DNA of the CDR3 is TGCAGCGTTGAAGAAAGGGATTGGCAGTACTTC. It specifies CSVEERDWQYF.

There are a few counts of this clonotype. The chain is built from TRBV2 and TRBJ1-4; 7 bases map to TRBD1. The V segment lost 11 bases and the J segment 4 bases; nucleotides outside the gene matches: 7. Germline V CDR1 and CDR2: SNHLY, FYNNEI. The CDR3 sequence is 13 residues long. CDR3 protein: CAFSTGFNEKLFF. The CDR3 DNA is TGTGCCTTTTCGACAGGGTTTAATGAAAAACTGTTTTTT.

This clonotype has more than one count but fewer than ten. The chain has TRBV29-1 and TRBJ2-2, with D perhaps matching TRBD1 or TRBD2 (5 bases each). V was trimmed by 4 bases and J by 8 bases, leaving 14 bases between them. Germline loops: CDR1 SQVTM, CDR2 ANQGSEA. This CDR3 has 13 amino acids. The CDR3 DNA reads TGCAGCGTTGCCAATTTGGGACCGGGGGAGCTGTTTTTT. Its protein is CSVANLGPGELFF.

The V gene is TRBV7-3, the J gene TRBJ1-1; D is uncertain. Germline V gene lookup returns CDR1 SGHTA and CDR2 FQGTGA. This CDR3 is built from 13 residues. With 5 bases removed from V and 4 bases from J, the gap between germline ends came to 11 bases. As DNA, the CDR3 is TGTGCCAGCAGCCGCGGGAGGGCCACTGAAGCTTTCTTT. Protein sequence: CASSRGRATEAFF.

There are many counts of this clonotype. The DNA of the CDR3 is TGTGCCAGCAGCTTAGTGACTTACGAGCAGTACTTC. This codes for CASSLVTYEQYF. The chain links TRBV7-2 to TRBJ2-7, with D uncertain. The germline gives CDR1 SGHTA, CDR2 FQGNSA. The CDR3 loop spans 12 amino acids. Trimming shortened V by 1 base and J by 4 bases, and 5 bases separated the two germline ends.

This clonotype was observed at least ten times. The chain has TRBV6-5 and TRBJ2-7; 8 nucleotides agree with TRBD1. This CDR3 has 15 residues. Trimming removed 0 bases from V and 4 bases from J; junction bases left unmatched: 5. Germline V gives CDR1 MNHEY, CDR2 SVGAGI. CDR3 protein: CASSYSRTGTYEQYF. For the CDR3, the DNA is TGTGCCAGCAGTTACTCAAGGACAGGGACATACGAGCAGTACTTC.

The CDR3: CASSPEARISTDTQYF. For the CDR3, the DNA is TGTGCCAGCTCACCAGAAGCTAGAATTAGCACAGATACGCAGTATTTT. V usage is TRBV18 and J usage is TRBJ2-3, with unresolved D. Germline lookup yields CDR1 KGHSH and CDR2 LQKENI. The length of the CDR3 is 16 residues. V was shortened by 2 bases and J by 0 bases, with 12 bases between the two germline ends.

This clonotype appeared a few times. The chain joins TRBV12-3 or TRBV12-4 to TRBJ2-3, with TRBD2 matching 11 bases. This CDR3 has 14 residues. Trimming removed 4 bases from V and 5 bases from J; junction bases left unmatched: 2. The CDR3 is CASSSSGGIDTQYF. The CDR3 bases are TGTGCCAGCAGTTCTAGCGGGGGGATAGATACGCAGTATTTT.

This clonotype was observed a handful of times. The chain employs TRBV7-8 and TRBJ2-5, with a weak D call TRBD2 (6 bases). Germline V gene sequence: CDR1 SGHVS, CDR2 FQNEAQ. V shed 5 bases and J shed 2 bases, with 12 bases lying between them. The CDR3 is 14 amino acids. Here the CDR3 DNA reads TGTGCCAGCAGCCCCTTTAGCGGACAAGAGACCCAGTACTTC. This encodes CASSPFSGQETQYF.

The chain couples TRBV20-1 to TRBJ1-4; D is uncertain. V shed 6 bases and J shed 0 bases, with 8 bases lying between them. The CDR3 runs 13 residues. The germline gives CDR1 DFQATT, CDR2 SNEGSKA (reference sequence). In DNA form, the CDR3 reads TGCAGTGCGCCAGATGCAACTAATGAAAAACTGTTTTTT. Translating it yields CSAPDATNEKLFF.

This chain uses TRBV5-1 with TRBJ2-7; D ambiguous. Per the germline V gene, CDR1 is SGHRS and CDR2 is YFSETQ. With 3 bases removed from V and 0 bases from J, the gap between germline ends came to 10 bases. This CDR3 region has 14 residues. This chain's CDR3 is CASSSERSSYEQYF. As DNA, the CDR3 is TGCGCCAGCAGCTCCGAGCGTAGCTCCTACGAGCAGTACTTC.

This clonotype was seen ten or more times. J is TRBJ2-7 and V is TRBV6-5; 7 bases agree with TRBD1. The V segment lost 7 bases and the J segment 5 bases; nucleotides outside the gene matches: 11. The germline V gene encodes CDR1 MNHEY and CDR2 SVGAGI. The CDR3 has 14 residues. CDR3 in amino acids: CASTNRGVVHEQYF. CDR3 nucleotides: TGTGCCAGCACCAACAGGGGTGTGGTCCACGAGCAGTACTTC.

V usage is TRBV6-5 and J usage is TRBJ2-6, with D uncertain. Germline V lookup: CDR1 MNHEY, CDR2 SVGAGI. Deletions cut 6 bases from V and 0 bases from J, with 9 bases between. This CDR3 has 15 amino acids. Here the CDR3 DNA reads TGTGCCAGCAGACCGGATTTCTCTGGGGCCAACGTCCTGACTTTC. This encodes CASRPDFSGANVLTF.

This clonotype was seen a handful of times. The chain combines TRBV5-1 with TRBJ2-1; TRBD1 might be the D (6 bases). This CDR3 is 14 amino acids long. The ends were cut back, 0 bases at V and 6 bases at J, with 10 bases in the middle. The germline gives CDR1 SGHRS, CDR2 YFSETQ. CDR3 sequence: CASSLGQASNEQFF. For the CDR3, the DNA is TGCGCCAGCAGCTTGGGACAGGCGAGCAATGAGCAGTTCTTC.

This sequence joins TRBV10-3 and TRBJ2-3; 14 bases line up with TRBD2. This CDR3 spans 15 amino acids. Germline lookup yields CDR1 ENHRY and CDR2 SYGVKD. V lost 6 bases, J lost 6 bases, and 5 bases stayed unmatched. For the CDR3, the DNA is TGTGCCATCAGACGGGGACTAGCGGGGGACGATACGCAGTATTTT. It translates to CAIRRGLAGDDTQYF.

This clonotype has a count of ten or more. CDR3 bases: TGTGCCAGCAGTTACCGGGCACCCACAGATACGCAGTATTTT. It is translated as CASSYRAPTDTQYF. This rearrangement joins TRBV27 to TRBJ2-3; D is unresolved. The CDR3 runs 14 residues. The V end was cut by 4 bases, the J end by 2 bases, with 10 bases between. From germline, CDR1 is MNHEY and CDR2 SMNVEV (reference sequence).

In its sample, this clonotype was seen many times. Written as DNA, the CDR3 is TGTGCCAGCTCACCAGATAACTATGGCTACACCTTC. This gives the protein CASSPDNYGYTF. The chain links TRBV18 to TRBJ1-2; D is undetermined. Germline loops: CDR1 KGHSH, CDR2 LQKENI. CDR3 length: 12 amino acids. The V gene lost 2 bases and the J gene lost 1 base, with 2 bases spanning the gap.

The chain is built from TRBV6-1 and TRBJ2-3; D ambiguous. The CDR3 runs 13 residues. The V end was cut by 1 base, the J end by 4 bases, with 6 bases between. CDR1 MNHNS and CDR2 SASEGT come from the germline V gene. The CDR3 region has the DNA TGTGCCAGCAGTGAAGGGGTACCAGATACGCAGTATTTT. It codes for CASSEGVPDTQYF.

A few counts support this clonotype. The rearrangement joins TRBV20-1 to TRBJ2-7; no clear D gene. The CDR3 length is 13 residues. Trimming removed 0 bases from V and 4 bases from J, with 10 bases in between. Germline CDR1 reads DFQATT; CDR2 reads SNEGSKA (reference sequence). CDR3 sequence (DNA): TGCAGTGCTAGAGACGGGCGGTTATACGAGCAGTACTTC. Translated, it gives CSARDGRLYEQYF.

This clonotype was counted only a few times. The CDR3 reads CASSLGEVAEQYF. CDR3 in DNA: TGTGCCAGCAGCTTAGGGGAGGTGGCCGAGCAGTACTTC. The rearrangement joins TRBV13 to TRBJ2-7; TRBD2 might be the D (5 bases). V was trimmed by 0 bases and J by 6 bases, leaving 9 bases between them. CDR1 PRHDT and CDR2 FYEKMQ come from the germline V gene (reference sequence). This CDR3 has 13 residues.

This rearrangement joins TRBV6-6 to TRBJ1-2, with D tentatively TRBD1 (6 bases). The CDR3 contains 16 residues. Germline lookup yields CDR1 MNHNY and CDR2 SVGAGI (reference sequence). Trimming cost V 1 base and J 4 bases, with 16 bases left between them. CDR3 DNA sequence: TGTGCCAGCAGTTACTTGGGACAAACTAAAAGCTATGGCTACACCTTC. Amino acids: CASSYLGQTKSYGYTF.

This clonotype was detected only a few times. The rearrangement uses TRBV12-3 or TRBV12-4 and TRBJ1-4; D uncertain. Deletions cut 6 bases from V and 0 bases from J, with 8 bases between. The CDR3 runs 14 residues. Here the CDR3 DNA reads TGTGCCAGCAGGGTGAGGGCAACTAATGAAAAACTGTTTTTT. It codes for CASRVRATNEKLFF.

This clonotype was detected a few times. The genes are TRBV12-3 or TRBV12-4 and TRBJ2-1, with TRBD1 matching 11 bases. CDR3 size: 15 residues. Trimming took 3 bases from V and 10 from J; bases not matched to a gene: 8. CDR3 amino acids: CASSFSGTGGGEQFF. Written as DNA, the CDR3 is TGTGCCAGCAGTTTCTCCGGGACAGGGGGAGGAGAGCAGTTCTTC.